This T cell receptor beta chain was documented in a study of T cells after yellow fever vaccination (dated by TCRdb to the late 2010s). At the level of the whole study: Libraries from fractions with low cell numbers were prepared with the SMART-Seq v4 Ultra Low Input RNA kit. Two healthy male donors, one aged 18 to 30 and one aged 30 to 40 years, made up the cohort. To follow T-cell clones before and after primary and booster YFV17D yellow fever vaccination, bulk TCR alpha and beta repertoires were sequenced over time. Blood samples were taken at several timepoints before and after primary and secondary immunization, and bulk PBMC replicates and cell subsets were isolated. What the work shows at the level of the full study, not this receptor alone: The secondary T-cell response was weaker than the primary response but faster, peaking on day 5 instead of day 15. Computational filtering was needed because FACS-sorted repertoires could contain abundant contaminating clonotypes from the bulk population. A small fraction of clonotypes appeared in both the CD4 and CD8 compartments, likely as a result of convergent recombination. Because the study included only two donors, the extent to which the findings can be generalized is limited. Most clones expanded after primary vaccination (approximately 95% of CD4 and approximately 90% of CD8) were re-detected after the booster, suggesting that broad memory maintenance occurred.

In the paper's terms, the treatment or condition label means: live attenuated yellow fever vaccine strain. PBMCs were isolated from peripheral blood using a standard Ficoll-Paque protocol. Dynabeads CD4 and CD8 positive selection kits were used to isolate CD4 and CD8 T-cell fractions. RNA was extracted with TriZol from bulk PBMCs, CD4 and CD8 fractions, and dextramer-positive and dextramer-negative fractions. Trimming leaves V shorter by 4 bases and J shorter by 4 bases, with the junction holding 0 bases beyond the gene matches. Via the germline V gene, CDR1 is LGHNA and CDR2 YSLEER. From cysteine to phenylalanine, the CDR3 is 13 amino acids long. The read is trimmed to its CDR3 DNA, 39 bases read in frame from base 1. This clonotype showed up many times. The specificity of this receptor is unknown. The sample holds no much larger clone one base away, and base qualities are not on file. Sequencing was performed on an Illumina NovaSeq 6000. TCR cDNA was synthesized by 5'RACE template switching, through which a universal primer site and unique molecular identifiers were introduced. cDNA synthesis was primed from both the TCR alpha and TCR beta constant segments. Library amplification involved two PCR steps, and the second step added sample barcodes and sequencing adapters. Sequencing of libraries was performed on Illumina HiSeq 2500 (2x100 bp) or NovaSeq (2x150 bp). In the authors' own workflow: Demultiplexing of reads and collapsing into UMI consensus sequences were performed with MIGEC, and V(D)J alignment was carried out with MiXCR. Using edgeR on replicate PBMC samples, clonotypes were called vaccine-responding if FDR was below 0.01 and the log2 fold change was above 5 up to day 15. CD4 or CD8 identity was assigned to each bulk clonotype according to whether the clonotype was present at higher abundance in the sequenced CD4 repertoire or the sequenced CD8 repertoire. TCRdb's own reprocessing of the public reads used fastp at Q25 and MiXCR and kept productive beta chains. Rows merge per CDR3 protein into single entries with the most common DNA and genes. It is TCRdb's table, rather than the study itself, that gives the V and J calls and clone size. For this sample there are approximately 250,000 distinct CDR3 sequences; roughly 4.8% appear just once. Roughly 3.5% of the sample goes to the ten largest clones.

Sequencing used CD4+ T cells sorted from PBMCs, obtained on the day of the yellow fever booster vaccination. The source of this sequence is a man between 18 and 29 years old who received the YFV17D yellow fever vaccine. Recombination joined TRBV4-3 with TRBJ1-4; 7 middle bases align to TRBD1. The CDR3 is CASSRDSNEKLFF. The nucleotide sequence reads as follows: TGCGCCAGCAGCCGGGACAGTAATGAAAAACTGTTTTTT.